This T cell receptor beta chain originates from a study of T cell responses to AZD1222 COVID-19 vaccine. Repertoires were generated with immunoSEQ multiplex PCR, while TCRdb's copy carries only in-frame clones and drops some. The repertoire holds tens of thousands of clones, roughly 88% seen once, with about 14% in the top ten. This CDR3 has 15 residues. CDR1 and CDR2 from the germline V gene are SGHDT and YYEEEE. V shed 2 bases and J 9 bases; nucleotides not matched to a gene: 8. The receptor comes from an adult in good health. Sequenced material: peripheral blood, taken on day 0 of AZD1222 vaccination. The chain employs TRBV5-6 and TRBJ2-1; TRBD1 agrees at 10 bases. In DNA, the CDR3 is TGTGCCAGCAGCTTCGTTCCGGGACAGGGGACTGAGCAGTTCTTC. This gives the protein CASSFVPGQGTEQFF. Complete variable domain (other parts from reference TRBV5-6 and TRBJ2-1): DAGVTQSPTHLIKTRGQQVTLRCSPKSGHDTVSWYQQALGQGPQFIFQYYEEEERQRGNFPDRFSGHQFPNYSSELNVNALLLGDSALYLCASSFVPGQGTEQFFGPGTRLTVL.